This T cell receptor (beta chain) comes out of a study of T-cell reconstitution after alpha-beta-depleted transplantation in children. The CDR3 runs 16 residues. CDR1 and CDR2 from the germline V gene are DFQATT and SNEGSKA (reference sequence). V gave up 5 bases and J gave up 7 bases, with 25 bases separating them. Preparing the TCRbeta library involved the use of unique molecular identifiers. Using its own MiXCR run on the PCR reads, TCRdb lists one record per CDR3 protein. This table holds some 220,000 distinct CDR3 sequences, 8.5% to 10% found once. The receptor's source is a human donor who donated a stem cell graft to a child with acute lymphoblastic leukemia. The chain combines TRBV20-1 with TRBJ2-3, with D possibly called TRBD1 or TRBD2 (5 bases each). This material consisted of PBMCs from the stem cell graft donor, taken from the stem cell graft. CDR3 bases: TGCAGTGCTCCTATCCGGGACCCCCGCCCGAAAAATACGCAGTATTTT. Protein: CSAPIRDPRPKNTQYF.